A single sample is the source of the 24 T cell receptor beta chains below, sequenced in a study of blood T cells in healthy people across ages. A second roughly 6 to 12 cycle PCR used barcoded and J-beta primers. TCRdb ran MiXCR on the 5' RACE reads and lists one entry per CDR3 protein. The table shows 780,000 or so distinct CDR3 sequences, with roughly three fifths occurring only once. The source material was blood. These receptors were obtained from a man aged 40-55 years in good health.

The chain carries TRBV21-1 and TRBJ2-4. The tail of the sequence fits TRBJ2-5 better, so the J call may be wrong. TRBV21-1 is recorded as a pseudogene. This CDR3 region has 13 residues. The CDR3 nucleotides are TGTGCCAGCAGCAAAGTGGGCAGCGAGACCCAGTACTTC. Translating it yields CASSKVGSETQYF.

The gene calls are TRBV25-1 and TRBJ2-2; D is perhaps TRBD2 (6 bases). CDR3 size: 15 residues. V dropped 9 bases and J dropped 7 bases, with 21 bases sitting between them. Germline CDR1 is MGHDK and CDR2 is SYGVNS. The CDR3 coding sequence is TGTGCCAGTACTAGAGGGTTCCTCGGGGGCGGGGAGCTGTTTTTT. The encoded protein is CASTRGFLGGGELFF.

The chain uses TRBV4-1 and TRBJ2-1; D unclear. In germline, CDR1 is MGHRA, CDR2 YSYEKL. The CDR3 totals 15 residues. Between the trimmed V and J ends, which lost 4 bases and 8 bases, there was a span of 18 bases. CDR3 DNA sequence: TGCGCCAGCAGCCCCAACCTGGGCAGAGACTATGAGCAGTTCTTC. Translating it yields CASSPNLGRDYEQFF.

The V call is TRBV12-3 or TRBV12-4, the J call TRBJ2-7; D may be TRBD1 (6 bases). The CDR3 runs 14 residues. V lost 3 bases and J lost 0, with 9 bases in between. In nucleotides, the CDR3 is TGTGCCAGCAGTTTGGGACACGTCTCCTACGAGCAGTACTTC. Protein: CASSLGHVSYEQYF.

The sample holds a few counts of this clonotype. The chain uses TRBV13 and TRBJ1-2; a possible D gene is TRBD1 (5 bases). V was shortened by 6 bases and J by 5 bases, with 10 bases between the two germline ends. CDR1 and CDR2 (germline): PRHDT, FYEKMQ (reference sequence). This CDR3 is built from 12 residues. As DNA, the CDR3 is TGTGCCAGCAGTTTTGGGGGGTATGGCTACACCTTC. This sequence encodes CASSFGGYGYTF.

V is TRBV4-2 and J is TRBJ2-7, with D tentatively TRBD2 (6 bases). Trimming shortened V by 0 bases and J by 7 bases, and 28 bases separated the two germline ends. The CDR3 has 19 residues. Germline CDR1 is LGHNA and CDR2 is YNFKEQ. CDR3 bases: TGTGCCAGCAGCCAAGACGAGATAGGAGGGAGAGGGGCCTACAATGAGCAGTACTTC. Protein product: CASSQDEIGGRGAYNEQYF.

This chain uses TRBV28 with TRBJ2-5; a possible D gene is TRBD2 (6 bases). Germline assignment: CDR1 MDHEN and CDR2 SYDVKM. The ends were cut back, 2 bases at V and 5 bases at J, with 15 bases in the middle. The CDR3 contains 15 residues. CDR3 loop: CASSLRRRERETQYF. The CDR3 DNA reads as TGTGCCAGCAGTTTAAGACGGCGGGAACGTGAGACCCAGTACTTC. The full variable domain, in which reference TRBV28 and TRBJ2-5 provide the parts outside the CDR3, is DVKVTQSSRYLVKRTGEKVFLECVQDMDHENMFWYRQDPGLGLRLIYFSYDVKMKEKGDIPEGYSVSREKKERFSLILESASTNQTSMYLCASSLRRRERETQYFGPGTRLLVL.

The sample holds a few counts of this clonotype. This chain connects TRBV6-1 to TRBJ2-1, with no clear D. Trimming cost V 3 bases and J 5 bases, with 14 bases left between them. This CDR3 has 15 residues. Germline lookup yields CDR1 MNHNS and CDR2 SASEGT. CDR3 nucleotide sequence: TGTGCCAGCAGTGAGTTCAGTGGATTACACAATGAGCAGTTCTTC. Its protein product is CASSEFSGLHNEQFF.

This clonotype was observed a few times. This chain connects TRBV5-1 to TRBJ2-3; TRBD1 agrees at 9 bases. The junction had 9 bases not matched to a gene; V was cut back by 4 bases and J by 0 bases. In germline, CDR1 is SGHRS, CDR2 YFSETQ. This CDR3 comprises 17 residues. CDR3 amino acids: CASSPNGQGISTDTQYF. The DNA of the CDR3 is TGCGCCAGCAGCCCTAACGGACAGGGGATAAGCACAGATACGCAGTATTTT.

The chain combines TRBV2 with TRBJ2-3; 8 bases map to TRBD1. V shed 3 bases, J shed 3 bases, and the junction held 8 bases outside the gene matches. The CDR3 covers 16 residues. Germline V gene data show CDR1 as SNHLY and CDR2 as FYNNEI. As DNA, the CDR3 is TGTGCCAGCAGTGACCGCCGCAGGGGGCGAACAGATACGCAGTATTTT. It is translated as CASSDRRRGRTDTQYF.

The chain carries TRBV4-1 and TRBJ1-5, with unresolved D. The length of the CDR3 is 14 residues. Germline CDR1 MGHRA, CDR2 YSYEKL. Deletions cut 2 bases from V and 9 bases from J, with 14 bases between. The CDR3 protein is CASSQLNIPTPQHF. Written as DNA, the CDR3 is TGCGCCAGCAGCCAACTGAACATCCCGACGCCCCAGCATTTT.

This clonotype was counted between two and nine times. The chain carries TRBV6-2 or TRBV6-3 and TRBJ2-1; tentative D call: TRBD1 (6 bases). Deletions cut 5 bases from V and 6 bases from J, with 11 bases between. In germline, CDR1 is MNHEY, CDR2 SVGEGT. The CDR3 is made up of 13 amino acids. CDR3 bases: TGTGCCAGCAGTCTTATCAGGGGCAATGAGCAGTTCTTC. Translating gives CASSLIRGNEQFF.

This clonotype was recorded once. The chain uses TRBV24-1 and TRBJ1-2; D might be TRBD1 (5 bases). Between the trimmed V and J ends, which lost 4 bases and 10 bases, there was a span of 9 bases. CDR3 length equals 11 residues. Germline loops: CDR1 KGHDR, CDR2 SFDVKD. The CDR3 sequence is CATSDHGTYTF. DNA for the CDR3: TGTGCCACCAGTGACCACGGGACCTACACCTTC.

CDR3 region: CASSVGVSTDNEKLFF. DNA for the CDR3: TGTGCCAGCAGCGTAGGAGTGAGCACCGATAATGAAAAACTGTTTTTT. The chain carries TRBV9 and TRBJ1-4; D is unresolved. The CDR3 has 16 amino acids. V gave up 0 bases and J gave up 4 bases, with 13 bases separating them. Germline V gene lookup returns CDR1 SGDLS and CDR2 YYNGEE.

V and J are TRBV7-6 and TRBJ1-1, with TRBD1 matching over 10 bases. Germline V gene data show CDR1 as SGHVS and CDR2 as FNYEAQ. The CDR3 runs 13 residues. V lost 1 base and J lost 10; bases outside the gene matches: 3. CDR3 nucleotides: TGTGCCAGCAGCTTAGGGGACAGGGGTGCAGCTTTCTTT. Translation gives CASSLGDRGAAFF.

In this sample, this clonotype turned up a few times. The rearrangement links TRBV9 to TRBJ2-5; TRBD2 is a possible D gene (5 bases). CDR1 is SGDLS and CDR2 is YYNGEE in the germline V gene. The CDR3 is made up of 13 amino acids. Deletions cut 0 bases from V and 5 bases from J, with 8 bases between. In nucleotides, the CDR3 is TGTGCCAGCAGCGTAGCCACGGGGGAGACCCAGTACTTC. Translation: CASSVATGETQYF.

The chain is built from TRBV7-8 and TRBJ2-1; the D is unclear. Deletions cut 0 bases from V and 8 bases from J, with 14 bases between. CDR3 length equals 15 residues. CDR1 SGHVS and CDR2 FQNEAQ come from the germline V gene. CDR3 in DNA: TGTGCCAGCAGCTTAGCGGATTCCCCCCTCGATGAGCAGTTCTTC. It yields the protein CASSLADSPLDEQFF.

This clonotype has only a few counts. The chain couples TRBV24-1 to TRBJ2-1; unclear D gene. Germline CDR1 KGHDR, CDR2 SFDVKD. V was shortened by 3 bases and J by 0 bases, with 8 bases between the two germline ends. CDR3 length: 15 amino acids. The CDR3 reads CATSDPSSSYNEQFF. CDR3 in DNA: TGTGCCACCAGTGATCCTTCAAGCTCCTACAATGAGCAGTTCTTC.

The chain has TRBV12-3 or TRBV12-4 and TRBJ2-5, with TRBD2 identical over 8 bases. The J call is doubtful: the DNA matches TRBJ2-7 better. CDR3 length: 14 residues. DNA of the CDR3: TGTGCCAGCAGTTATGGGACTAGGTTGGGCGAGCAGTACTTC. It codes for CASSYGTRLGEQYF.

J is TRBJ2-3 and V is TRBV10-3; weak D call: TRBD2 (7 bases). The CDR3 runs 14 residues. Germline CDR1 ENHRY, CDR2 SYGVKD. V was pared by 9 bases and J by 5 bases, with 18 bases between. In nucleotides, the CDR3 is TGTGCCATAACATCGAAGGGGGGGGAAGATACGCAGTATTTT. Protein: CAITSKGGEDTQYF.

The rearrangement uses TRBV9 and TRBJ2-5, with D tentatively TRBD1 (5 bases). The CDR3 contains 15 residues. Deletions cut 0 bases from V and 11 bases from J, with 20 bases between. Germline loops: CDR1 SGDLS, CDR2 YYNGEE. CDR3 in DNA: TGTGCCAGCAGCGTAGGACAGAGCTCCTACAATGAGCAGTACTTC. As protein: CASSVGQSSYNEQYF.

The chain links TRBV12-3 or TRBV12-4 to TRBJ2-3; perhaps D is TRBD1 or TRBD2 (7 bases each). The CDR3 consists of 17 residues. Between the trimmed V and J ends, which lost 1 base and 3 bases, there was a span of 17 bases. CDR3 in amino acids: CASSLGAGDSVTDTQYF. The CDR3 nucleotides are TGTGCCAGCAGTTTAGGGGCGGGGGACAGCGTGACAGATACGCAGTATTTT.

The CDR3, as DNA: TGTGCCAGCAGTGATCGGGGGGGGCTGAACACTGAAGCTTTCTTT. The encoded protein is CASSDRGGLNTEAFF. V and J are TRBV25-1 and TRBJ1-1; D possibly corresponds to TRBD1 (6 bases). Trimming pared 3 bases from V and 0 bases from J, leaving 11 bases between. Germline loops: CDR1 MGHDK, CDR2 SYGVNS. The CDR3 has 15 amino acids.

The V gene is TRBV7-2, the J gene TRBJ1-2; D not resolved. Germline-derived CDR1 and CDR2 are SGHTA and FQGNSA. This CDR3 region has 13 residues. Trimming shortened V by 1 base and J by 3 bases, and 6 bases separated the two germline ends. The CDR3 spells CASSLGIHYGYTF. The DNA for the CDR3 is TGTGCCAGCAGCTTAGGAATCCACTATGGCTACACCTTC. The whole variable domain, remainder taken from reference TRBV7-2 and TRBJ1-2, is GAGVSQSPSNKVTEKGKDVELRCDPISGHTALYWYRQSLGQGLEFLIYFQGNSAPDKSGLPSDRFSAERTGGSVSTLTIQRTQQEDSAVYLCASSLGIHYGYTFGSGTRLTVV.